One and the same sample provided the 19 T cell receptor beta chains below, sequenced in a study of blood T cell repertoires in COVID-19 (TCRdb year 2020). The method behind the library was the immunoSEQ multiplex PCR assay. In TCRdb, the immuneACCESS table is reduced to in-frame sequences with V and J assigned. These tables do not hold every clone; where another copy was compared, an unresolved V gene accounts for under half, and the others remain unexplained. The sample table lists a few hundred thousand clones, 88% of them with a count of one. The ten largest make up roughly 1.2% of the sample. Sequencing was carried out using PBMCs or T cells enriched from blood (not recorded which). The source is a woman aged 18-29 years who had recovered from COVID-19.

This chain connects TRBV13 to TRBJ2-1; tentatively, D is TRBD1 (6 bases). Trimming cost V 8 bases and J 7 bases, with 18 bases left between them. Germline CDR1 is PRHDT and CDR2 is FYEKMQ (reference sequence). The CDR3 consists of 14 residues. CDR3 coding DNA: TGTGCCAGCTTTTCTACAGGGCGAGGGAATGAGCAGTTCTTC. Its protein product is CASFSTGRGNEQFF.

The V and J genes are TRBV28 and TRBJ2-1; 7 positions agree with TRBD1. This CDR3 is 15 amino acids long. J gave up 7 bases and V 8 bases, and 14 bases lay outside the gene matches. Germline CDR1 MDHEN, CDR2 SYDVKM. The CDR3 bases are TGTGCCAGCTTACGCGTTGACAGGGCTGGGAATGAGCAGTTCTTC. The encoded protein is CASLRVDRAGNEQFF.

The CDR3, as DNA: TGTGCCAGCTCCCTTGAAACGGGACAGGGCGGAACTGAAGCTTTCTTT. Amino acid sequence: CASSLETGQGGTEAFF. V gene TRBV18 combines with J gene TRBJ1-1; 9 nucleotides align to TRBD1. V was pared by 6 bases and J by 5 bases, with 13 bases of the junction left unmatched. In germline, CDR1 is KGHSH, CDR2 LQKENI. CDR3 length: 16 amino acids.

The chain uses TRBV11-3 and TRBJ2-7; 9 bases map to TRBD2. The CDR3 is 13 amino acids. Trimming removed 3 bases from V and 6 bases from J; junction bases left unmatched: 3. Germline loops: CDR1 SGHNT, CDR2 YENEEA. The CDR3: CASSLGLAREQYF. The DNA for the CDR3 is TGTGCCAGCAGCTTGGGACTAGCTCGCGAGCAGTACTTC.

The rearrangement joins TRBV7-8 to TRBJ2-7, with 10 bases identical to TRBD1. The CDR3 covers 14 residues. Germline values: CDR1 SGHVS, CDR2 FQNEAQ. J was trimmed by 5 bases and V by 4 bases; bases with no gene match: 5. DNA of the CDR3: TGTGCCAGCAGCTCGGGACAGGGGAGAGACGAGCAGTACTTC. It codes for CASSSGQGRDEQYF.

J is TRBJ2-7 and V is TRBV30; 9 nucleotides line up with TRBD2. The CDR3 has 15 amino acids. The V segment lost 4 bases and the J segment 2 bases; nucleotides outside the gene matches: 9. From germline, CDR1 is GTSNPN and CDR2 SVGIG (reference sequence). The CDR3 loop reads CAWTKGGGAPYEQYF. In DNA, the CDR3 is TGTGCCTGGACTAAAGGCGGGGGGGCCCCCTACGAGCAGTACTTC.

V usage is TRBV3-1 (or the pseudogene TRBV3-2) and J usage is TRBJ1-4, with D unresolved. From germline, CDR1 is LGHDT and CDR2 YNNKEL (reference sequence). The V end was cut by 3 bases, the J end by 0 bases, with 14 bases between. This CDR3 region has 17 residues. The CDR3 bases are TGTGCCAGCAGCCAGGTCGGCGGGTCGCCAACTAATGAAAAACTGTTTTTT. It specifies CASSQVGGSPTNEKLFF.

V is TRBV19 and J is TRBJ1-1, with 7 bases that match TRBD1. J was trimmed by 2 bases and V by 4 bases; bases with no gene match: 13. The CDR3 contains 17 residues. Germline V lookup: CDR1 LNHDA, CDR2 SQIVND (reference sequence). The CDR3 here is CASSTADRAGKNTEAFF. In DNA, the CDR3 is TGTGCCAGTAGTACTGCAGACAGGGCGGGTAAAAACACTGAAGCTTTCTTT.

This clone came up once. The chain recombines TRBV4-1 with TRBJ1-4; tentatively, D is TRBD1 (5 bases). The CDR3 sequence is 16 residues long. CDR1 and CDR2 (germline): MGHRA, YSYEKL. The V end was cut by 4 bases, the J end by 14 bases, with 26 bases between. The CDR3 region has the DNA TGCGCCAGCAGCCGATCAACAGGTCCTGTGCCCTCCAATCTGTTTTTT. It encodes CASSRSTGPVPSNLFF.

The chain couples TRBV29-1 to TRBJ2-2; D call uncertain. The CDR3 has 15 residues. V shed 6 bases and J shed 1 base, with 15 bases lying between them. Germline V gene data show CDR1 as SQVTM and CDR2 as ANQGSEA. CDR3 residues: CSVTSPVENTGELFF. The CDR3 coding sequence is TGCAGCGTCACCTCACCGGTTGAGAACACCGGGGAGCTGTTTTTT.

The chain joins TRBV4-3 to TRBJ2-3; 8 bases are a match to TRBD2. J gave up 4 bases and V 4 bases, and 10 bases lay outside the gene matches. The germline V gene encodes CDR1 LGHNA and CDR2 YSLEER. The CDR3 is 16 amino acids. The CDR3, as DNA: TGCGCCAGCAGCCCCGACCGGCGGGGGGCAGCAGATACGCAGTATTTT. Its protein is CASSPDRRGAADTQYF.

This chain joins TRBV7-8 and TRBJ2-1, with D possibly TRBD1 on 6 matching bases. The CDR3 totals 13 residues. CDR1 and CDR2 from the germline V gene are SGHVS and FQNEAQ. Trimming removed 4 bases at V and 7 bases at J, with 11 bases between. CDR3 residues: CASSSKQGNEQFF. CDR3 bases: TGTGCCAGCAGCTCCAAACAGGGAAATGAGCAGTTCTTC.

The chain carries TRBV29-1 and TRBJ1-1; TRBD1 matches 7 bases. CDR3 length: 12 amino acids. V shed 1 base and J 4 bases; nucleotides not matched to a gene: 0. CDR1 and CDR2 (germline): SQVTM, ANQGSEA. In nucleotides, the CDR3 is TGCAGCGTTGAAGCAGGGGGCACTGAAGCTTTCTTT. Its translation: CSVEAGGTEAFF.

The CDR3: CASSRFVVRGEGNTIYF. DNA of the CDR3: TGTGCCAGCAGCCGCTTTGTTGTACGGGGGGAAGGAAACACCATATATTTT. The chain has TRBV9 and TRBJ1-3; TRBD1 might be the D (5 bases). Germline V gives CDR1 SGDLS, CDR2 YYNGEE. V shed 4 bases and J shed 4 bases, with 21 bases lying between them. The length of the CDR3 is 17 residues.

The CDR3 DNA reads TGTGCCAGCAGCAACCGACTAGGGGAGAGCACAGATACGCAGTATTTT. It translates to CASSNRLGESTDTQYF. The chain has TRBV21-1 and TRBJ2-3; the table gives TRBD2 as D, unverified against the DNA. TRBV21-1 has pseudogene status. This CDR3 has 16 residues.

The V and J genes are TRBV7-2 and TRBJ1-1, with 10 bases fitting TRBD1. Germline V CDR1 and CDR2: SGHTA, FQGNSA. CDR3 length: 13 residues. Germline trimming cut 5 bases from V and 7 bases from J; bases unmatched to any gene: 4. Here the CDR3 reads CASSVRDRGEAFF. CDR3 coding DNA: TGTGCCAGCAGCGTCCGGGACAGGGGTGAAGCTTTCTTT.

This clone came up many times. The V gene is TRBV18, the J gene TRBJ1-1; tentative D call: TRBD1 (5 bases). Trimming stripped 3 bases from V and 0 bases from J, with 5 bases between. From germline, CDR1 is KGHSH and CDR2 LQKENI. The CDR3 has 13 amino acids. The CDR3 nucleotides are TGTGCCAGCTCACCGGGGCTGAACACTGAAGCTTTCTTT. Encoded protein: CASSPGLNTEAFF.

The rearrangement links TRBV12-5 to TRBJ2-3, with TRBD2 identical over 10 bases. CDR3 length: 15 amino acids. Germline lookup yields CDR1 LGHNT and CDR2 FRNRAP. The V gene end was trimmed by 5 bases and the J gene end by 1 base; junction bases not matched to a gene: 3. This CDR3 reads CASGPSGGGTDTQYF. CDR3 DNA sequence: TGTGCTAGTGGTCCTAGCGGGGGTGGCACAGATACGCAGTATTTT.

The rearrangement joins TRBV7-9 to TRBJ1-2; no reliable D call. Germline CDR1 and CDR2: SEHNR and FQNEAQ (reference sequence). Between the trimmed V and J ends, which lost 3 bases and 0 bases, there was a span of 14 bases. The CDR3 covers 16 residues. The CDR3 coding sequence is TGTGCCAGCAGCTTTCCTGTGTTTCTACCTAACTATGGCTACACCTTC. Its protein is CASSFPVFLPNYGYTF. The full variable domain, in which reference TRBV7-9 and TRBJ1-2 provide the parts outside the CDR3, is DTGVSQNPRHKITKRGQNVTFRCDPISEHNRLYWYRQTLGQGPEFLTYFQNEAQLEKSRLLSDRFSAERPKGSFSTLEIQRTEQGDSAMYLCASSFPVFLPNYGYTFGSGTRLTVV.